The TCR beta chain described here comes from a study of blood T cells in healthy people across ages. Trimming cost V 8 bases and J 15 bases; bases outside gene matches: 16. The CDR3 is 16 amino acids. Germline V gives CDR1 SGHAT, CDR2 FQNNGV. There are a few counts of this clonotype. The second PCR ran roughly 6 to 12 cycles with a sample-barcoded 5' primer and J-beta primers. TCRdb passed the 5' RACE reads through MiXCR, listing each CDR3 protein once. The sample lists about 780,000 distinct CDR3 sequences, approximately 24% seen once, with 3% in the top ten. The same data also went into a second study, on T cells of mothers and their children.

This receptor was obtained from a boy aged 5 to 17 in good health. The V and J genes are TRBV11-2 and TRBJ2-4; TRBD2 agrees at 16 bases. The sample taken for sequencing was blood. The CDR3 loop reads CASVPPGLAGGPLWYF. DNA for the CDR3: TGTGCCAGCGTTCCCCCGGGACTAGCGGGGGGGCCCCTTTGGTACTTC.